What follows is one T cell receptor beta chain and its context. This entry belongs to a study of blood T cells in healthy people across ages. Alongside a J-beta primer mix, a sample-barcoded 5' primer served in a second PCR lasting about 7 to 11 cycles. TCRdb re-analysed the 5' RACE reads in MiXCR, keeping a single row per CDR3 protein. This sample yields hundreds of thousands of distinct CDR3 sequences, of which under 45% are seen a single time; about 19% belongs to the top ten. Sequenced sample: blood. The TCR comes from a man in his sixties in good health.

CDR3 loop: CASSLASGGKNIQYF. The CDR3 bases are TGTGCCAGCAGCTTAGCCAGCGGGGGAAAAAACATTCAGTACTTC. This chain uses TRBV7-9 with TRBJ2-4; 8 nucleotides align to TRBD2. Germline V CDR1 and CDR2: SEHNR, FQNEAQ (reference sequence). V was clipped by 0 bases and J by 4 bases; unmatched bases: 2. The CDR3 contains 15 residues.